This T cell receptor (beta chain) came from a study of early T cells in non-severe SARS-CoV-2 infection (dated by TCRdb to about 2021). For the study in its entirety: Because TCR sequencing relied on bulk RNA taken from unsorted whole blood, pairing of alpha and beta chains was not possible. The investigation overall reported the following: VDJdb matching was skewed toward anti-spike CD8 responses and likely underestimated virus-specific expansions, missing private and CD4 specificities.

Library preparation employed 5' RACE. Data came from a NextSeq 500. Unique molecular identifiers were attached to individual cDNA molecules in the TCR library protocol so that sequencing error and PCR bias could be corrected. Both TCR alpha and beta chains were sequenced, and tight co-correlation was observed between alpha and beta sequence abundances in each sample. Turning to the authors' computational methods: Decombinator V4 was used to perform V gene, J gene and CDR3 annotation of TCR sequences. Expanded TCRs were defined as changing significantly between any two time points under a Poisson model with p below 0.0001. TCR abundances were normalised to the total number of TCRs sequenced in each sample and reported as counts per million. TRAV1-2 paired with TRAJ12, TRAJ20 or TRAJ33 defined MAIT TCRs, while TRAV10 paired with TRAJ18 defined iNKT TCRs. VDJdb, accessed 1 November 2021, was searched for CMV, EBV and SARS-CoV-2 annotated TCRs, excluding TCRs annotated for multiple antigens. The public reads were quality trimmed at Q25 with fastp and then assembled into clones with MiXCR by TCRdb, keeping productive beta chains. Rows with one shared CDR3 protein collapse into an entry with the most common genes and DNA. V and J calls and clone size were set by TCRdb, not the authors. For this sample there are about 70,000 distinct CDR3 sequences; roughly an eighth appear just once. Jointly, the top ten make up roughly 1.2% of the sample.

This clonotype was seen many times. The antigen this receptor binds is unknown. No base qualities exist here, and no much larger clone lies one base off it. Set within a cohort of healthcare workers in London, UK, this nested case-control study involved weekly PCR testing of nasopharyngeal swabs along with blood sampling. Healthcare workers were recruited between 23 and 31 March 2020, during the week of the UK lockdown, and were followed weekly for up to roughly 15 weeks. V is pruned by 1 base and J by 7 bases, leaving 13 bases of the junction without a gene match. CDR1 is given as KGHSH and CDR2 as LQKENI, both from the germline V gene. Measured from the cysteine to the phenylalanine, the CDR3 is 17 residues long. Only CDR3 DNA is held: 51 bases, read in frame from base 1.

The clonotype was recovered from an adult who was a healthcare worker with PCR-confirmed SARS-CoV-2 infection or an uninfected control (not recorded which). Sequenced material: whole blood. The chain couples TRBV18 to TRBJ2-7; TRBD1 matches 10 bases in the middle. The sequenced DNA: TGTGCCAGCTCACCACTCGGGACAGGGGCCGGCTTATTGGAGCAGTACTTC. This sequence encodes CASSPLGTGAGLLEQYF.